A selection of T cell receptor beta chains follows, all from one sample in a study of blood T cell repertoires in COVID-19. Here immunoSEQ multiplex PCR was the method, and the copy in TCRdb shows in-frame clones only, minus some. The sample includes 100,000 to 150,000 clones, roughly four fifths of them seen just once. Sample: peripheral blood. These receptors originate from a man in his fifties or sixties with acute or convalescent COVID-19. The CDR3 runs from the conserved cysteine through the conserved F or W. D genes are given only for firm matches.

- | TRBV7-9 | CASSLRPGDEQFF
TRBD2 | TRBV2 | CASSELAGVAGELFF
- | TRBV4-1 | CASSLRLQGRTDTQYF
- | TRBV11-2 | CASSPTFGGGTEAFF
TRBD2 | TRBV28 | CASSAGTSGQFF
TRBD1 | TRBV9 | CASSTGDIGTEKLFF
TRBD1 | TRBV6-5 | CASREDRGRTGELFF
- | TRBV7-2 | CASSWYFTPGETQYF
- | TRBV2 | CASSDVRRQYF
- | TRBV28 | CASSFYSYNEQFF